Listed below are T cell receptor beta chains from one sample, sequenced in a study of T cell changes during pregnancy in multiple sclerosis. Profiled with immunoSEQ multiplex PCR; TCRdb holds only in-frame clones, not every one. The sample lists fewer than 110,000 clones, 92% occurring once. The specimen comprised peripheral blood, sampled after pregnancy. The source is a female donor with multiple sclerosis, enrolled in a pregnancy study. Both conserved end residues are part of each CDR3. The order of the fields is D gene, J gene, clone size, V gene, CDR3 DNA, CDR3 protein. A D gene is named only where the DNA matches it firmly. The listing skips clone size in some rows; elsewhere it reads once, few, many or a size class.

D: .; J: TRBJ1-2; size: .; V: TRBV7-2; DNA: TGTGCCAGCAGCTTAGGGGCAGGTCAACGGGGCTATGGCTACACCTTC; CDR3: CASSLGAGQRGYGYTF
D: TRBD1; J: TRBJ1-2; size: .; V: TRBV5-1; DNA: TGCGCCAGCAGCTTGGCCAGGAGACAGGGCTATGGCTACACCTTC; CDR3: CASSLARRQGYGYTF
D: TRBD2; J: TRBJ2-3; size: .; V: TRBV7-9; DNA: TGTGCCAGCAGCCCGGGGGGTAGCGCAGATACGCAGTATTTT; CDR3: CASSPGGSADTQYF
D: .; J: TRBJ2-6; size: .; V: TRBV30; DNA: TGTGCCTGGAGCAGGGGTCCCACCGTCCTGACTTTC; CDR3: CAWSRGPTVLTF
D: TRBD1; J: TRBJ2-6; size: once; V: TRBV10-2; DNA: TGCGCCAGCACCACTTGGGACAGGGGACTAAAACGCTCTGGGGCCAACGTCCTGACTTTC; CDR3: CASTTWDRGLKRSGANVLTF
D: .; J: TRBJ1-3; size: .; V: TRBV10-3; DNA: TGTGCCATCAGTGAGTCTCTCCCCCTTAGCTCTGGAAACACCATATATTTT; CDR3: CAISESLPLSSGNTIYF
D: .; J: TRBJ1-1; size: .; V: TRBV2; DNA: TGTGCCACCAAGGGGGAAATGAACACTGAAGCTTTCTTT; CDR3: CATKGEMNTEAFF
D: .; J: TRBJ1-4; size: medium-sized; V: TRBV12-5; DNA: TGTGCTAGTGGCAAAGCAGGGCGCGACGAAAAACTGTTTTTT; CDR3: CASGKAGRDEKLFF
D: TRBD1; J: TRBJ2-3; size: .; V: TRBV7-8; DNA: TGTGCCAGCAGCTTTTTGCTGGACAGGGCAGACACAGATACGCAGTATTTT; CDR3: CASSFLLDRADTDTQYF
D: TRBD2; J: TRBJ2-2; size: once; V: TRBV2; DNA: TGTGCCAGCAGTGAAGCGGGACTAGTTAGCGCCGGGGAGCTGTTTTTT; CDR3: CASSEAGLVSAGELFF
D: .; J: TRBJ1-2; size: .; V: TRBV7-8; DNA: TGTGCCAGCAGCTTAGTTACGAAGGTTTTTACGGGGGGCTACACCTTC; CDR3: CASSLVTKVFTGGYTF
D: TRBD2; J: TRBJ2-5; size: .; V: TRBV5-6; DNA: TGTGCCAGCAGCAGAAGGACTAGCGGGCAAGAGACCCAGTACTTC; CDR3: CASSRRTSGQETQYF
D: .; J: TRBJ2-1; size: once; V: TRBV5-1; DNA: TGCGCCAGCAGCTTGGCCGTGGGCGGGACCAGGACTGAGCAGTTCTTC; CDR3: CASSLAVGGTRTEQFF
D: TRBD1; J: TRBJ2-3; size: .; V: TRBV10-3; DNA: TGTGCCATCAGTCCTGGACAGGGGAGCCCAGATACGCAGTATTTT; CDR3: CAISPGQGSPDTQYF
D: .; J: TRBJ1-1; size: .; V: TRBV6-5; DNA: TGTGCCAGCAGTTACTCGATCGTAGGCGGCACTGAAGCTTTCTTT; CDR3: CASSYSIVGGTEAFF
D: TRBD1; J: TRBJ2-1; size: .; V: TRBV27; DNA: TGTGCCAGCAGTGCGTACAGGGGGCGCGGGATAAATGAGCAGTTCTTC; CDR3: CASSAYRGRGINEQFF
D: .; J: TRBJ2-7; size: .; V: TRBV19; DNA: TGTGCCAGTAGTTTAGGTGTGGGAGGACCCTACGAGCAGTACTTC; CDR3: CASSLGVGGPYEQYF
D: .; J: TRBJ2-7; size: .; V: TRBV7-9; DNA: TGTGCCAGCAGCGAAAGCCAGGGGATCGAGCAGTACTTC; CDR3: CASSESQGIEQYF
D: .; J: TRBJ2-7; size: .; V: TRBV9; DNA: TGTGCCAGCAGCGTAGCTGCAGGGCACTACGAGCAGTACTTC; CDR3: CASSVAAGHYEQYF
D: .; J: TRBJ1-1; size: .; V: TRBV10-3; DNA: TGTGCCATCAGTGAGTCAGGACTCTCGAACACTGAAGCTTTCTTT; CDR3: CAISESGLSNTEAFF